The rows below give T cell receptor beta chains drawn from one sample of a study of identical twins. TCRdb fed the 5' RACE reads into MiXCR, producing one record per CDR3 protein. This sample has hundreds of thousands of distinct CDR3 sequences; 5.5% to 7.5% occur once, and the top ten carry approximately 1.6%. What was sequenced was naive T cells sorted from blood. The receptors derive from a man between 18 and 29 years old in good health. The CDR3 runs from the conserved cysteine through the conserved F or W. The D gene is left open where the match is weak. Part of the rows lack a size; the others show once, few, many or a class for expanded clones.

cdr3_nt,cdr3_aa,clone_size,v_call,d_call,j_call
TGTGCCAGCAGCCCTGAGGGGGGGCGGGAGCAGACCCAGTACTTC,CASSPEGGREQTQYF,NA,TRBV12-3/TRBV12-4,NA,TRBJ2-5
TGTGCCAGCGGATTCCTTCCCGGGGAGCTGTTTTTT,CASGFLPGELFF,NA,TRBV27,NA,TRBJ2-2
TGTGCCAGCAGCGCCGAAGGATATAATTCACCCCTCCACTTT,CASSAEGYNSPLHF,few,TRBV7-3,NA,TRBJ1-6
TGTGCCAGCAAACCTGGTAGCGTAGGGACCCAGTACTTC,CASKPGSVGTQYF,many,TRBV28,NA,TRBJ2-5
TGTGCCAGCAGTGAACGCGGGGAGAATTCACCCCTCCACTTT,CASSERGENSPLHF,few,TRBV2,NA,TRBJ1-6
TGTGCCAGCAGCCACGCGGGCGGGGAGCAGTTCTTC,CASSHAGGEQFF,NA,TRBV7-9,NA,TRBJ2-1
TGTGCCAGCAGCTTAGGTGGGGCGACCCAGTACTTC,CASSLGGATQYF,NA,TRBV7-6,NA,TRBJ2-5
TGTGCCAGCAGTTTGGGGGAACTAGCGGGAGGTCAGTTCTTC,CASSLGELAGGQFF,many,TRBV12-3/TRBV12-4,TRBD2,TRBJ2-1
TGTGCCAGCAGCACACGAAGGGATGAGCAGTTCTTC,CASSTRRDEQFF,NA,TRBV3-1,NA,TRBJ2-1
TGTGCCAGCAGTCCCTACGTCGGGGGGGGCCATGAAAAACTGTTTTTT,CASSPYVGGGHEKLFF,few,TRBV6-2/TRBV6-3,NA,TRBJ1-4
TGCAGTGCCGGGGTACCGAGCGAATACAACTACGAGCAGTACTTC,CSAGVPSEYNYEQYF,many,TRBV20-1,NA,TRBJ2-7
TGTGCCATCAGTGGATTAACGGGGTCCGATAGCACAGATACGCAGTATTTT,CAISGLTGSDSTDTQYF,few,TRBV10-3,NA,TRBJ2-3
TGTGCCAGCACTCAAATCCCGACAGAGGCGAACACCGGGGAGCTGTTTTTT,CASTQIPTEANTGELFF,many,TRBV12-3/TRBV12-4,NA,TRBJ2-2
TGCAGCGTTGCAGGGGAGACCCAGTACTTC,CSVAGETQYF,many,TRBV29-1,NA,TRBJ2-5
TGCAGCGTTAGACAGCGGTCCTACGAGCAGTACTTC,CSVRQRSYEQYF,NA,TRBV29-1,NA,TRBJ2-7
TGTGCCAGCAGTCTGGGGCCCATTTTGATCACTGAAGCTTTCTTT,CASSLGPILITEAFF,many,TRBV12-3/TRBV12-4,NA,TRBJ1-1
TGTGCCAGCAGCTTGGACACGGCTGAGCAGTTCTTC,CASSLDTAEQFF,many,TRBV7-9,NA,TRBJ2-1
TGTGCCAGCAGTCCCGGACTAGCTTACAATGAGCAGTTCTTC,CASSPGLAYNEQFF,many,TRBV12-3/TRBV12-4,TRBD2,TRBJ2-1
TGCGCCAGCAGCTTGGGACAGCGACTAGGCCAAGAGACCCAGTACTTC,CASSLGQRLGQETQYF,NA,TRBV5-1,NA,TRBJ2-5
TGTGCCAGCAGTTTTTCGGCCGTGAACACTGAAGCTTTCTTT,CASSFSAVNTEAFF,many,TRBV27,NA,TRBJ1-1
TGTGCCAGCAGAGATGTGACACTAGCCAAAAACATTCAGTACTTC,CASRDVTLAKNIQYF,NA,TRBV27,NA,TRBJ2-4
TGTGCCAGCTGGTCGGCAGATACGCAGTATTTT,CASWSADTQYF,few,TRBV28,NA,TRBJ2-3
TGTGCCAGCAGGATGACGGGACTAGCCTACGAGCAGTACTTC,CASRMTGLAYEQYF,few,TRBV21-1,NA,TRBJ2-7
TGCAGTGCTAGAAATCGGGACCCAGGACTAGCGGGATCGGATACGCAGTATTTT,CSARNRDPGLAGSDTQYF,many,TRBV20-1,TRBD2,TRBJ2-3
TGTGCCAGCAGTGCGCCAGGCTACAATGAGCAGTTCTTC,CASSAPGYNEQFF,many,TRBV6-1,NA,TRBJ2-1
TGTGCCATCAGTGTCGGGACTAGCGGGAATTACGAGCAGTACTTC,CAISVGTSGNYEQYF,many,TRBV10-3,TRBD2,TRBJ2-7
TGCAGCGTTGTGGGGGGGACTAGCGGTTACGAGCAGTACTTC,CSVVGGTSGYEQYF,many,TRBV29-1,TRBD2,TRBJ2-7
TGTGCCATCAGGAGCCCGGGGGACGCATCCTACGAGCAGTACTTC,CAIRSPGDASYEQYF,many,TRBV10-3,NA,TRBJ2-7